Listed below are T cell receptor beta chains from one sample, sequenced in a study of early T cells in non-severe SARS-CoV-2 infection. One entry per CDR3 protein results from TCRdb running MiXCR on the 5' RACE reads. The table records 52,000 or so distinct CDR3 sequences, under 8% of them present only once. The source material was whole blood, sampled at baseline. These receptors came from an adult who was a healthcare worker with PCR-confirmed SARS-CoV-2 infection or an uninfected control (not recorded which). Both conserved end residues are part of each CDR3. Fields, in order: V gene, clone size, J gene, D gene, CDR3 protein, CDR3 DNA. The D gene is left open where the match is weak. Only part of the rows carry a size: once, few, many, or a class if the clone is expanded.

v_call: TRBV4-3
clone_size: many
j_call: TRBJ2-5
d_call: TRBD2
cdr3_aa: CASSQVILRPGGGKQETQYF
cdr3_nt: TGCGCCAGCAGCCAAGTAATTCTCCGCCCTGGCGGGGGGAAACAAGAGACCCAGTACTTC

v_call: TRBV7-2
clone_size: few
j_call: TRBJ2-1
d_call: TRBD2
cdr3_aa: CASSRAGGRNNEQFF
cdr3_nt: TGTGCCAGCAGTCGCGCGGGGGGGCGTAACAATGAGCAGTTCTTC

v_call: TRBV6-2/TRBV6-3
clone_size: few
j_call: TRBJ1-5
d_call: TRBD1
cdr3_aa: CASTRGTVPNQPQHF
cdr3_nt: TGTGCCAGCACTCGCGGGACAGTCCCCAATCAGCCCCAGCATTTT

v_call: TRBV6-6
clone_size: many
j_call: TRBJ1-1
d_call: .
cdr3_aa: CASSPGTLNTEAFF
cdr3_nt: TGTGCCAGCAGTCCAGGGACACTGAACACTGAAGCTTTCTTT

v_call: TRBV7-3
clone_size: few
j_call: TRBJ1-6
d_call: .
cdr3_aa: CASSFAGGMLPLHF
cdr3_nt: TGTGCCAGCAGCTTCGCTGGGGGAATGTTACCCCTCCACTTT

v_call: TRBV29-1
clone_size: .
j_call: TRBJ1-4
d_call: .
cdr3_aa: CSVPKGEKLFF
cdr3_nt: TGCAGCGTTCCAAAGGGGGAAAAACTGTTTTTT

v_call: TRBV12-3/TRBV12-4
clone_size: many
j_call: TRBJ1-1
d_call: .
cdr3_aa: CASSHQSEAFF
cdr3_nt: TGTGCCAGCAGTCACCAGAGCGAAGCTTTCTTT

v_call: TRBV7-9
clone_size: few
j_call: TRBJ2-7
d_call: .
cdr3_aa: CASSPMTRSYEQYF
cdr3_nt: TGTGCCAGCAGCCCCATGACCCGCTCCTACGAGCAGTACTTC

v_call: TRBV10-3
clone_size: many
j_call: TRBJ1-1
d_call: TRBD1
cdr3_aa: CAISAQGAGTEAFF
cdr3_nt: TGTGCCATCAGTGCCCAGGGGGCAGGCACTGAAGCTTTCTTT

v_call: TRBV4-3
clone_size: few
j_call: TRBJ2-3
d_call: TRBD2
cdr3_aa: CASSQAGRGGQDTQYF
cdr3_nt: TGCGCCAGCAGCCAAGCTGGGCGGGGGGGCCAAGATACGCAGTATTTT

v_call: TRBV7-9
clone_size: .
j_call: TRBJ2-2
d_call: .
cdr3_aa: CASSPRTVTGELFF
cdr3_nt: TGTGCCAGCAGCCCTCGGACAGTGACCGGGGAGCTGTTTTTT

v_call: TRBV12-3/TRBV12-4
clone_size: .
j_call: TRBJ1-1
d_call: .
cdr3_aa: CASTITAVNTEAFF
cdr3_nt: TGTGCCAGCACCATCACGGCGGTGAACACTGAAGCTTTCTTT

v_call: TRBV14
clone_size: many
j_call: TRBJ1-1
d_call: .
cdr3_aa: CASSSRTARTEAFF
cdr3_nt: TGTGCCAGCAGCTCGCGGACAGCCCGGACTGAAGCTTTCTTT

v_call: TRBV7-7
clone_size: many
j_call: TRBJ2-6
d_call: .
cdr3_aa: CASRDQGSSGANVLTF
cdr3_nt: TGTGCTAGCAGGGACCAGGGTAGCTCTGGGGCCAACGTCCTGACTTTC

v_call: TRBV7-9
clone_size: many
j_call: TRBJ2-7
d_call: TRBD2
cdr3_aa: CASSSGGTTPIYEQYF
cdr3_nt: TGTGCCAGCAGCTCAGGAGGGACTACCCCAATCTACGAGCAGTACTTC

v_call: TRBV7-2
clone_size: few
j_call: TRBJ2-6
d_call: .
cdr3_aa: CASSAGFPLSGANVLTF
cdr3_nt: TGTGCCAGCAGCGCAGGGTTTCCCCTCTCTGGGGCCAACGTCCTGACTTTC

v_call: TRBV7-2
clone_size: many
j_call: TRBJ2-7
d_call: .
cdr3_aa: CASSPQMRVYEQYF
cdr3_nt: TGTGCCAGCAGCCCCCAAATGAGGGTCTACGAGCAGTACTTC

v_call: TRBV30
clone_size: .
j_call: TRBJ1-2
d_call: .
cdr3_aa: CAWENGGWDGYTF
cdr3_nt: TGTGCCTGGGAAAACGGGGGATGGGATGGCTACACCTTC

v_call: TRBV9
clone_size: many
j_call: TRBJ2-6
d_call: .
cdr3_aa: CASRPSGANVLTF
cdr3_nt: TGTGCCAGCAGGCCGTCTGGGGCCAACGTCCTGACTTTC

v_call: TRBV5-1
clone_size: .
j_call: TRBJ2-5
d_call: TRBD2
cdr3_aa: CASSRGLAGDLETETQYF
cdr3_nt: TGCGCCAGCAGCCGGGGACTAGCGGGGGACCTCGAGACAGAGACCCAGTACTTC

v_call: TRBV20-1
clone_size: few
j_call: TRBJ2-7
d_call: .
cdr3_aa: CSAEPRDGSDEQYF
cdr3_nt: TGCAGTGCTGAGCCGCGAGACGGGAGCGACGAGCAGTACTTC

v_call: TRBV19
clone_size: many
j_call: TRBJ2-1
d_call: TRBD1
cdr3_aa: CASSTFGTGGQFF
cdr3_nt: TGTGCCAGTAGTACCTTCGGGACAGGTGGGCAGTTCTTC

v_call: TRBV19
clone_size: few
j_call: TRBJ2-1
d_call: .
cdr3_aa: CASSIDSYNEQFF
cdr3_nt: TGTGCCAGTAGTATAGATTCCTACAATGAGCAGTTCTTC

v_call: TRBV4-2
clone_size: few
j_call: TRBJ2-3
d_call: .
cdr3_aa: CASSQDQPSTDTQYF
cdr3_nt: TGTGCCAGCAGCCAAGATCAACCGAGCACAGATACGCAGTATTTT